This TCR beta chain is drawn from a study of shared clonotypes between healthy human individuals. Study-level information: Donor composition was a couple of women and a few men, aged 18 to 49.

The genomic DNA of each subset was split evenly across several immunoSEQ plates. Using immunoSEQ multiplex PCR, the repertoire was profiled, and TCRdb retains in-frame clones only, with some absent. The sample shows more than 2,000,000 clones, approximately 92% of them seen only once. General study findings and limits: Sorted-subset sequencing was shown by rarefaction to be incomplete despite large depth.

In the case of this clone: Its antigen remains unidentified.

Trimming cost V 5 bases and J 7 bases, with 21 bases left between them. There are 15 residues in the CDR3. CDR1 is MNHNY and CDR2 is SVGAGI in the germline V gene (reference sequence). The specimen was naive CD4+ T cells sorted from blood. The subset denotes: CD45RA+ positively selected. The V gene is TRBV6-6, the J gene TRBJ2-7; D tentatively fits TRBD1 or TRBD2 (5 bases each). This sequence was found in a man aged 18 to 30 in good health. The CDR3, as DNA: TGTGCCAGCAGTCTCCTGACTACAACAGGTGGAGAGCAGTACTTC. It yields the protein CASSLLTTTGGEQYF.